This is a list of T cell receptor beta chains from one sample in a study of T cell changes during pregnancy in multiple sclerosis. This table comes from immunoSEQ multiplex PCR, and its TCRdb copy is limited to in-frame clones, with some not included. Counted here are approximately 30,000 clones, about nine tenths occurring once; the ten biggest clones make up about 10%. Sequenced here: CD8+ T cells from peripheral blood mononuclear cells, sampled before pregnancy. Source of these receptors: a female donor with multiple sclerosis, enrolled in a pregnancy study. The conserved cysteine and the conserved F or W are not part of the CDR3 here. Each record gives: V gene, CDR3 protein.

>TRBV27
ASGTAGFYGYT
>TRBV6-5
ASSYDRNGGYNEQF
>TRBV7-9
ASSLTGINQPQH
>TRBV4-3
ASSQDTAGSNEKLF
>TRBV27
ASSQGVGQPQH
>TRBV11-2
ASSLGSGGSWEQY
>TRBV6-5
ASSTGTGQVYGYT
>TRBV13
ASSIGLGRYEQY
>TRBV19
ASSGHQSSYEQY
>TRBV7-3
ASSSGQGNPQETQY
>TRBV12-5
ASGPGQGDTGELF
>TRBV4-2
ASSQEDGGTGELF
>TRBV7-6
ASSKDPGGPWRWVGETQY
>TRBV6-1
ASRQRATNEKLF
>TRBV5-6
ASSFGDGRVFLGNEQF
>TRBV5-6
ASSYGTSGAPTTDTQY